One T cell receptor (beta chain) is described in this entry. The antigen remains unidentified. Germline V gives CDR1 SGHDN, CDR2 FVKESK. The CDR3 sequence is 11 residues long. V dropped 1 base and J dropped 9 bases, with 3 bases sitting between them. This specimen comes from a study of CD8 T cells in Susac syndrome. Sequencing of TCR beta was carried out in blood CD8+ and CD4+ T cells. Random-hexamer reverse transcription was applied to about 0.5 to 1 ug RNA. Amplification of TCR beta CDR3 was carried out by immunoSEQ multiplex PCR, which covered 54 Vbeta and 13 Jbeta segments. TCRdb used MiXCR to reprocess the immunoSEQ multiplex PCR reads, holding one entry per CDR3 protein. The sample gives about 130,000 distinct CDR3 sequences, around 94% of which show up once; around 0.2% is in the top ten. Regarding the study as a whole: Regarding the TCR sequencing and HLA analysis, the study admitted that a relatively small number of individuals were involved. Peak Susac CD8+ clonal expansion occurred in TEMRA cells and active patients.

The sequence was obtained from a human donor with Susac syndrome. The chain employs TRBV14 and TRBJ2-2; D unresolved. Sequenced: CD8+ T cells from PBMCs. As DNA, the CDR3 is TGTGCCAGCAGCCAAGCCTGGGAGCTGTTTTTT. This encodes CASSQAWELFF.